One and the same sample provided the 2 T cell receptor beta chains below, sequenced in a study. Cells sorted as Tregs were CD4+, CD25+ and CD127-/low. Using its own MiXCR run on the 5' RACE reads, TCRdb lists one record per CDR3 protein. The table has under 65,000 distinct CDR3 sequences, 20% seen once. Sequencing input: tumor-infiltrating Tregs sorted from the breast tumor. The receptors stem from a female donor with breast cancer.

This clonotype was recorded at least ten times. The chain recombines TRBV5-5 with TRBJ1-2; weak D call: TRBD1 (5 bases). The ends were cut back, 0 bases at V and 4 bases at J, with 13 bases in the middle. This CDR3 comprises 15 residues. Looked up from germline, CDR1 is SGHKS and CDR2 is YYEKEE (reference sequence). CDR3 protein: CASSLADNNVYGYTF. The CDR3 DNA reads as TGTGCCAGCAGCTTGGCGGACAATAACGTCTATGGCTACACCTTC.

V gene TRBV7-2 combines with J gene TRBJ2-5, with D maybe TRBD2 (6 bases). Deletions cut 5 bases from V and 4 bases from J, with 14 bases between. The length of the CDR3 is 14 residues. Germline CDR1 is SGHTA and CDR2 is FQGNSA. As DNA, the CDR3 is TGTGCCAGCAGCAGATCGGGAGTGTCAGAGACCCAGTACTTC. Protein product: CASSRSGVSETQYF.